This T cell receptor beta chain was sequenced in a study of cytomegalovirus exposure and HLA in healthy donors. Whole-study context: As released early, the data held some 85 million unique TCRs from HLA-typed donors.

CDR1 is SSHAT and CDR2 is FNYEAQ in the germline V gene (reference sequence). This CDR3 has 15 amino acids. The PCR contained 60 Vbeta and 13 Jbeta primers. Sequencing used immunoSEQ multiplex PCR; TCRdb keeps in-frame clones, though not all of them. Of 90,000 to 110,000 clones detected, around 15% appear once; the ten largest clones hold over 0.65%. This clone was recorded a few times. Antigen specificity is unknown. Study-wide results and caveats: It was in a later analysis that TCR association rates were seen to vary by HLA locus, highest for DRB1 and lowest for HLA-C. The presence/absence work took it that sequencing depth was about the same across donors.

This receptor was identified in a female donor in good health and CMV-seronegative. This sequence joins TRBV7-7 and TRBJ2-5, with 7 positions matching TRBD2. Specimen: PBMCs. The CDR3 loop is CASAYTAGVQETQYF. As DNA, the CDR3 is TGTGCTAGCGCCTACACCGCGGGGGTTCAAGAGACCCAGTACTTC.